This record covers a single T cell receptor beta chain. What it binds is unknown. The sample comes from a study of CD8 T cells in ankylosing spondylitis. Study-wide results and caveats: Disease-associated clones were CD8+ and fairly uncommon in peripheral blood. Typical of ankylosing spondylitis blood, it appeared, was a TCR beta motif of under 10 highly homologous variants.

TCRdb reprocessed the 5' RACE reads with MiXCR, giving one entry per CDR3 protein. The profile shows around 300,000 distinct CDR3 sequences, roughly 14% of them singletons. Deletions cut 1 base from V and 7 bases from J, with 8 bases between. Germline V lookup: CDR1 SNHLY, CDR2 FYNNEI. The CDR3 spans 14 residues. Sample: blood, either unsorted or a sorted T cell fraction (not recorded which). This TCR was recovered from a male donor with ankylosing spondylitis or in good health (not recorded which). This chain links TRBV2 with TRBJ1-6; D gene unclear. The CDR3 is CASSEGKRNSPLHF. CDR3 sequence (DNA): TGTGCCAGCAGTGAAGGGAAGAGAAATTCACCCCTCCACTTT.